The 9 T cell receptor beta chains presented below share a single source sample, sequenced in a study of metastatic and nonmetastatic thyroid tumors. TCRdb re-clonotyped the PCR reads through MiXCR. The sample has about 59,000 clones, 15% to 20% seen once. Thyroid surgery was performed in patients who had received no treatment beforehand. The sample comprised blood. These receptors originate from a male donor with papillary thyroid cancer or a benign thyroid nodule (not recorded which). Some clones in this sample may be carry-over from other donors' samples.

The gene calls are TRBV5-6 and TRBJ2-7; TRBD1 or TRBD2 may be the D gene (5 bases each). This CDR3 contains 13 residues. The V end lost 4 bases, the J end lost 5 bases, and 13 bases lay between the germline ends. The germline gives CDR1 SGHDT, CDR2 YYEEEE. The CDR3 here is CASSLRGSNEQYF. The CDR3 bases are TGTGCCAGCAGCCTGAGGGGCTCAAACGAGCAGTACTTC.

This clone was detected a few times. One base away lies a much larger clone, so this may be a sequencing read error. The CDR3 DNA reads as TGTGCCAGCAGCCAATCCCCGGACGGATACTTTGGCTACACCTTC. Protein sequence: CASSQSPDGYFGYTF. J is TRBJ1-2 and V is TRBV3-1; D is unresolved. The V end was cut by 2 bases, the J end by 7 bases, with 17 bases between. Germline assignment: CDR1 LGHDT and CDR2 YNNKEL (reference sequence). The CDR3 has 15 residues.

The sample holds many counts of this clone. CDR3 DNA sequence: TGTGCCAGCAAGCCAGGGGCAGGCCAGCCCCAGCATTTT. Protein product: CASKPGAGQPQHF. The chain carries TRBV6-1 and TRBJ1-5, with TRBD1 as a possible D gene (6 bases). CDR1 is MNHNS and CDR2 is SASEGT in the germline V gene. The V gene lost 7 bases and the J gene lost 7 bases, with 14 bases spanning the gap. The CDR3 has 13 residues.

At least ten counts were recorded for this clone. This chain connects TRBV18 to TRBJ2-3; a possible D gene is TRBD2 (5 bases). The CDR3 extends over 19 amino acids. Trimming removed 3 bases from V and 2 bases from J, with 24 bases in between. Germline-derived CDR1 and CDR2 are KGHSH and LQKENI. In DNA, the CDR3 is TGTGCCAGCTCACCCACCCTGGGAGCGGATGAGGCTAACACAGATACGCAGTATTTT. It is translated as CASSPTLGADEANTDTQYF. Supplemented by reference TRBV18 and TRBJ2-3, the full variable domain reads NAGVMQNPRHLVRRRGQEARLRCSPMKGHSHVYWYRQLPEEGLKFMVYLQKENIIDESGMPKERFSAEFPKEGPSILRIQQVVRGDSAAYFCASSPTLGADEANTDTQYFGPGTRLTVL.

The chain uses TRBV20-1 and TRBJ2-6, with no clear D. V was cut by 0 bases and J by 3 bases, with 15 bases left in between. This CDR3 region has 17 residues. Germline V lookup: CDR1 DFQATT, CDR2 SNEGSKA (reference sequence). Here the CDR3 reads CSARDAFRHYGANVLTF. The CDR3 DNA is TGCAGTGCTAGAGATGCCTTCCGGCACTATGGGGCCAACGTCCTGACTTTC.

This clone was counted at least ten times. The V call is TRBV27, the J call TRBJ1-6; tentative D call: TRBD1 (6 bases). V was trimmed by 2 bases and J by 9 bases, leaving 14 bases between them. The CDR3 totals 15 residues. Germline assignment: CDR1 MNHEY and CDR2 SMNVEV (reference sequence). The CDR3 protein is CASSLTGHSSSPLHF. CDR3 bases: TGTGCCAGCAGTTTAACGGGACACAGTTCTTCACCCCTCCACTTT.

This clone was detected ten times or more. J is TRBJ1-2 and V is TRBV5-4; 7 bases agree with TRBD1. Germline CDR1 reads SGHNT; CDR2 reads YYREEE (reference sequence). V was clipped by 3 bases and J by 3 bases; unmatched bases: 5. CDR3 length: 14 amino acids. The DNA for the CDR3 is TGTGCCAGCAGCTCAAGGGGGCCTGACTATGGCTACACCTTC. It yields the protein CASSSRGPDYGYTF.

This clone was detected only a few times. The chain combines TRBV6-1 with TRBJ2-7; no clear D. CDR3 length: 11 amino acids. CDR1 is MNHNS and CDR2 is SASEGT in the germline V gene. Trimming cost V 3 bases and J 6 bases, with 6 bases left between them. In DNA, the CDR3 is TGTGCCAGCAGTGATAAATCCGAGCAGTACGTC. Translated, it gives CASSDKSEQYV.

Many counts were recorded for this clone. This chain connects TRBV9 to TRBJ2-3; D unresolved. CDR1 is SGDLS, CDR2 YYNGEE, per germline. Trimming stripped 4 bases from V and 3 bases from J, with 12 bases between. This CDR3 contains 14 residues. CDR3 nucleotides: TGTGCCAGCAGCCCAAGCGCCAGTACAGATACGCAGTATTTT. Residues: CASSPSASTDTQYF.